A single sample is the source of the 22 T cell receptor beta chains below, sequenced in a study of blood T cell repertoires in COVID-19. Using immunoSEQ multiplex PCR, the repertoire was profiled, and TCRdb retains in-frame clones only, with some absent. The repertoire consists of 130,000 to 150,000 clones, with roughly 80% occurring once and the leading ten covering roughly 3%. The sample consisted of peripheral blood. The receptors come from a woman of 80 years or more with acute or convalescent COVID-19.

The chain recombines TRBV11-2 with TRBJ1-5; 8 bases map to TRBD1. Trimming removed 7 bases from V and 3 bases from J; junction bases left unmatched: 26. CDR3 length equals 21 residues. Germline loops: CDR1 SGHAT, CDR2 FQNNGV. CDR3 protein: CASILYGRRTGRYGNNQPQHF. The CDR3 DNA is TGTGCCAGCATTTTATATGGCCGGAGGACAGGGCGTTATGGGAACAATCAGCCCCAGCATTTT. Drawing the rest from reference TRBV11-2 and TRBJ1-5, the complete variable domain is EAGVAQSPRYKIIEKRQSVAFWCNPISGHATLYWYQQILGQGPKLLIQFQNNGVVDDSQLPKDRFSAERLKGVDSTLKIQPAKLEDSAVYLCASILYGRRTGRYGNNQPQHFGDGTRLSIL.

This chain joins TRBV12-5 and TRBJ1-1, with no clear D. Germline CDR1 LGHNT, CDR2 FRNRAP. V shed 5 bases and J shed 1 base, with 8 bases lying between them. This CDR3 has 13 residues. CDR3 protein: CASGNTGNTEAFF. The CDR3 DNA reads TGTGCTAGTGGTAATACGGGGAACACTGAAGCTTTCTTT.

The chain employs TRBV19 and TRBJ2-3; TRBD1 matches 7 bases. The CDR3 has 15 amino acids. Trimming removed 5 bases from V and 0 bases from J; junction bases left unmatched: 5. Germline V CDR1 and CDR2: LNHDA, SQIVND (reference sequence). Written as DNA, the CDR3 is TGTGCCAGTAGTTTCCGACAGGGTAGCACAGATACGCAGTATTTT. Translated, it gives CASSFRQGSTDTQYF. Filled out from reference TRBV19 and TRBJ2-3, the complete variable domain reads DGGITQSPKYLFRKEGQNVTLSCEQNLNHDAMYWYRQDPGQGLRLIYYSQIVNDFQKGDIAEGYSVSREKKESFPLTVTSAQKNPTAFYLCASSFRQGSTDTQYFGPGTRLTVL.

V usage is TRBV20-1 and J usage is TRBJ1-1; D uncertain. Between the trimmed V and J ends, which lost 3 bases and 3 bases, there was a span of 5 bases. CDR1 DFQATT and CDR2 SNEGSKA come from the germline V gene (reference sequence). The CDR3 runs 11 residues. The CDR3: CSARADTEAFF. CDR3 DNA sequence: TGCAGTGCTAGGGCGGACACTGAAGCTTTCTTT.

This rearrangement joins TRBV19 to TRBJ1-2; D unclear. Trimming stripped 5 bases from V and 4 bases from J, with 14 bases between. The germline V gene has CDR1 LNHDA and CDR2 SQIVND (reference sequence). The CDR3 has 14 amino acids. CDR3: CASSPGTTSYGYTF. DNA for the CDR3: TGTGCCAGTAGTCCCGGAACTACCTCCTATGGCTACACCTTC.

The chain couples TRBV2 to TRBJ2-1; the D gene is possibly TRBD2 (5 bases). Trimming left V 11 bases short and J 6 bases short, with 17 bases between. The germline V gene has CDR1 SNHLY and CDR2 FYNNEI. The CDR3 sequence is 13 residues long. The CDR3 sequence: CALTGISSNEQFF. In DNA, the CDR3 is TGTGCCCTTACGGGAATTTCCAGCAATGAGCAGTTCTTC.

This chain joins TRBV27 and TRBJ2-3; 9 nucleotides line up with TRBD1. The CDR3 runs to 19 residues. The V gene's germline CDR1 is MNHEY and CDR2 SMNVEV (reference sequence). V lost 5 bases and J lost 5; bases outside the gene matches: 20. The CDR3 spells CASSPGQGGLFSAEDTQYF. In DNA, the CDR3 is TGTGCCAGCAGTCCGGGACAGGGCGGTCTATTTAGCGCGGAAGATACGCAGTATTTT.

The V gene is TRBV6-5, the J gene TRBJ1-2; D possibly corresponds to TRBD1 (5 bases). V lost 5 bases, J lost 10 bases, and 17 bases lay in between. The CDR3 loop spans 13 amino acids. CDR1 and CDR2 from the germline V gene are MNHEY and SVGAGI. This CDR3 reads CASSKTHRDFYTF. The CDR3 nucleotides read TGTGCCAGCAGTAAGACGCACCGGGACTTCTACACCTTC.

V and J are TRBV30 and TRBJ1-2; 7 bases line up with TRBD1. Looked up from germline, CDR1 is GTSNPN and CDR2 is SVGIG (reference sequence). This CDR3 has 12 amino acids. Trimming at V came to 4 bases and at J to 4 bases, leaving 3 bases not matched to a gene. The CDR3 DNA is TGTGCCTGGAATAGACAGGGCTATGGCTACACCTTC. Residues: CAWNRQGYGYTF.

This chain links TRBV30 with TRBJ1-1; D remains unclear. CDR1 and CDR2 (germline): GTSNPN, SVGIG (reference sequence). The CDR3 totals 13 residues. Deletions cut 0 bases from V and 3 bases from J, with 8 bases between. The CDR3 DNA reads TGTGCCTGGAGTGTACTTCTGGACACTGAAGCTTTCTTT. Protein sequence: CAWSVLLDTEAFF. The full variable domain, its missing parts supplied by reference TRBV30 and TRBJ1-1, is SQTIHQWPATLVQPVGSPLSLECTVEGTSNPNLYWYRQAAGRGLQLLFYSVGIGQISSEVPQNLSASRPQDRQFILSSKKLLLSDSGFYLCAWSVLLDTEAFFGQGTRLTVV.

The gene calls are TRBV4-2 and TRBJ1-2; tentative D call: TRBD1 (6 bases). Germline CDR1 is LGHNA and CDR2 is YNFKEQ. Trimming took 1 base from V and 8 from J, leaving 17 bases between them. The CDR3 is 15 residues long. CDR3 sequence reads: CASSQANPGHGGYTF. The CDR3 region has the DNA TGTGCCAGCAGCCAAGCGAACCCGGGACACGGAGGCTACACCTTC.

Here the CDR3 reads CASSLAGKNTEAFF. For the CDR3, the DNA is TGCGCCAGCAGCTTGGCCGGGAAAAATACTGAAGCTTTCTTT. The J gene is TRBJ1-1, the V gene TRBV5-1; D is undetermined. Germline lookup yields CDR1 SGHRS and CDR2 YFSETQ. CDR3 size: 14 residues. The V and J ends lost 0 bases and 5 bases respectively, with 11 bases between them.

The V and J genes are TRBV3-1 (or the pseudogene TRBV3-2) and TRBJ1-1; a possible D gene is TRBD1 (5 bases). CDR3 length: 15 residues. CDR1 is LGHDT, CDR2 YNNKEL, per germline (reference sequence). Trimming removed 3 bases at V and 0 bases at J, with 11 bases between. CDR3 amino acids: CASSHGGGMNTEAFF. The CDR3 DNA reads as TGTGCCAGCAGCCATGGGGGGGGTATGAACACTGAAGCTTTCTTT.

This clone was observed a few times. V gene TRBV5-1 combines with J gene TRBJ1-4; 7 bases agree with TRBD1. CDR1 and CDR2 (germline): SGHRS, YFSETQ. The V and J ends lost 5 bases and 5 bases, in that order; junction bases with no gene match: 3. CDR3 size: 13 residues. The CDR3 reads CASRDRENEKLFF. The CDR3 DNA reads TGCGCCAGCAGAGACAGGGAAAATGAAAAACTGTTTTTT.

J is TRBJ1-1 and V is TRBV15, with a tentative D call TRBD1 (5 bases). V lost 0 bases to trimming and J lost 4 bases, with 18 bases between them. The CDR3 contains 17 residues. CDR1 is LNHNV, CDR2 YYDKDF, per germline (reference sequence). CDR3 coding DNA: TGTGCCACCAGCAGAGATGGGGTCAGGGCGCGGCGCACTGAAGCTTTCTTT. As protein: CATSRDGVRARRTEAFF.

The gene calls are TRBV3-1 (or the pseudogene TRBV3-2) and TRBJ2-7, with 8 bases matching TRBD2. The CDR3 covers 16 residues. Germline CDR1 LGHDT, CDR2 YNNKEL (reference sequence). J was trimmed by 5 bases and V by 4 bases; bases with no gene match: 13. CDR3 residues: CASSPRGGALGNEQYF. The CDR3 nucleotides read TGTGCCAGCAGCCCCCGGGGGGGGGCCTTAGGTAACGAGCAGTACTTC.

The genes are TRBV6-6 and TRBJ1-5, with D possibly being TRBD1 (5 bases). The V gene lost 0 bases and the J gene lost 5 bases, with 11 bases spanning the gap. CDR3 length: 15 residues. In germline, CDR1 is MNHNY, CDR2 SVGAGI (reference sequence). CDR3 DNA: TGTGCCAGCAGTTACTCATCAGGGACTCATCAGCCCCAGCATTTT. Its protein product is CASSYSSGTHQPQHF.

V usage is TRBV9 and J usage is TRBJ2-3, with TRBD2 matching over 8 bases. Germline V lookup: CDR1 SGDLS, CDR2 YYNGEE. The CDR3 has 15 amino acids. The V gene end was trimmed by 3 bases and the J gene end by 5 bases; junction bases not matched to a gene: 8. The DNA of the CDR3 is TGTGCCAGCAGCGCCCGACTAGCGAAGATAGATACGCAGTATTTT. Encoded protein: CASSARLAKIDTQYF.

The rearrangement joins TRBV27 to TRBJ2-7, with 8 bases matching TRBD1. Per the germline V gene, CDR1 is MNHEY and CDR2 is SMNVEV (reference sequence). The CDR3 contains 16 residues. The J segment lost 2 bases and the V segment lost 0 bases, leaving 6 bases of the junction unmatched. The CDR3 region is CASSLSSQGAAYEQYF. The CDR3 region has the DNA TGTGCCAGCAGTTTATCCTCCCAGGGGGCTGCCTACGAGCAGTACTTC.

This clone came up a few times. V and J are TRBV5-4 and TRBJ1-2; D perhaps matches TRBD1 (5 bases). Germline V gives CDR1 SGHNT, CDR2 YYREEE (reference sequence). The CDR3 has 14 amino acids. Trimming removed 1 base at V and 7 bases at J, with 14 bases between. CDR3 coding DNA: TGTGCCAGCAGCTTGAGCAGGGAGGTCGGTGGCTACACCTTC. Protein: CASSLSREVGGYTF.

This clone was detected only a few times. V and J are TRBV4-1 and TRBJ1-3, with a possible D match to TRBD1 (6 bases). V dropped 3 bases and J dropped 9 bases, with 21 bases sitting between them. This CDR3 region has 16 residues. Germline V gene data show CDR1 as MGHRA and CDR2 as YSYEKL. CDR3 coding DNA: TGCGCCAGCAGCCACCTCCGGACAGTCAAAAAGGGCACCATATATTTT. Translated: CASSHLRTVKKGTIYF.

The chain recombines TRBV29-1 with TRBJ1-1; 7 bases match TRBD1. Germline values: CDR1 SQVTM, CDR2 ANQGSEA. V lost 6 bases, J lost 1 base, and 8 bases stayed unmatched. The CDR3 runs to 14 residues. CDR3 sequence reads: CSVNPQGTNTEAFF. Written as DNA, the CDR3 is TGCAGCGTGAACCCACAGGGGACGAACACTGAAGCTTTCTTT.